This TCR beta chain was found in a study of cytomegalovirus exposure and HLA in healthy donors. Germline V CDR1 and CDR2: GTSNPN, SVGIG (reference sequence). With 0 bases removed from V and 5 bases from J, the gap between germline ends came to 13 bases. The CDR3 covers 14 residues. Note on this clone: Its antigen remains unidentified.

Use of 60 Vbeta and 13 Jbeta primers characterized the PCR. The data were produced by immunoSEQ multiplex PCR, yet TCRdb's version contains in-frame clones alone and is incomplete. The sample lists 150,000 to 200,000 clones, roughly 70% seen once, with roughly 7.1% in the top ten. Study results and caveats: As a later analysis showed, a missense DCLRE1C variant was linked to trimming of TCR beta V- and J-genes.

The specimen sequenced was PBMCs. The sequence was collected from a man aged 40-55 years in good health and CMV-seropositive. The chain uses TRBV30 and TRBJ1-1, with D unclear. The CDR3 sequence: CAWSVFGGGTEAFF. DNA for the CDR3: TGTGCCTGGAGTGTATTCGGTGGAGGGACTGAAGCTTTCTTT.